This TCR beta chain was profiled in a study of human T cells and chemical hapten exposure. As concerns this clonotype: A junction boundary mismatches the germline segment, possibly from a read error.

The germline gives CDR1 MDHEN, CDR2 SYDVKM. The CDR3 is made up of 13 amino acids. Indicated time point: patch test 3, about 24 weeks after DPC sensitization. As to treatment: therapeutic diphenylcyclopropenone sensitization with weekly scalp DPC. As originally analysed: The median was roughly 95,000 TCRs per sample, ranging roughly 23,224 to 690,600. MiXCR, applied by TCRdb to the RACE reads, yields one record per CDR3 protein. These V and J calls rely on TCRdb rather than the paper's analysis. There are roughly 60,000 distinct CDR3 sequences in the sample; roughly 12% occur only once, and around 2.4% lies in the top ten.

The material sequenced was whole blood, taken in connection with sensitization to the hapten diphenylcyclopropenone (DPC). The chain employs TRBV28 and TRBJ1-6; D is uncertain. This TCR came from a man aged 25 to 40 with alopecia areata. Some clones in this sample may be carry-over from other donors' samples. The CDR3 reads CASGLGPNSPLHF. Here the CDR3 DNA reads TGTGCCAGCGGTTTAGGACCAAATTCACCCCTCCACTTT.